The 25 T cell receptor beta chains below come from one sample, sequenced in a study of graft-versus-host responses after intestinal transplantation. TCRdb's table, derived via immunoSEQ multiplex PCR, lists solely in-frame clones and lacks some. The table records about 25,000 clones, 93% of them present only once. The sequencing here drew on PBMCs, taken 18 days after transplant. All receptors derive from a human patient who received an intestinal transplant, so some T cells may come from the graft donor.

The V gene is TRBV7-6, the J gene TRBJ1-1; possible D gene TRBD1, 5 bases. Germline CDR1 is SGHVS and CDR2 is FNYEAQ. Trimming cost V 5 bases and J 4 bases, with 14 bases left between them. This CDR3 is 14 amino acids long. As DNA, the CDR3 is TGTGCCAGCAGCCCCGATGGGGGACTCACTGAAGCTTTCTTT. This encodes CASSPDGGLTEAFF.

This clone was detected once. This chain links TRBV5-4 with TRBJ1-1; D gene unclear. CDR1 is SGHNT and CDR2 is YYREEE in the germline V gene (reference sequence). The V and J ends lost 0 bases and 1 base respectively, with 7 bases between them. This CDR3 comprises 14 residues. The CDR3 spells CASSLVSGNTEAFF. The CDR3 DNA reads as TGTGCCAGCAGCTTGGTGTCCGGGAACACTGAAGCTTTCTTT.

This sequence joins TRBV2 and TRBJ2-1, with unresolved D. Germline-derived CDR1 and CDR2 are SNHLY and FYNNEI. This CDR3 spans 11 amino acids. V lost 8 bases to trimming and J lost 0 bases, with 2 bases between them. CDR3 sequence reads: CASASYNEQFF. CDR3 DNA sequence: TGTGCCAGCGCCTCCTACAATGAGCAGTTCTTC.

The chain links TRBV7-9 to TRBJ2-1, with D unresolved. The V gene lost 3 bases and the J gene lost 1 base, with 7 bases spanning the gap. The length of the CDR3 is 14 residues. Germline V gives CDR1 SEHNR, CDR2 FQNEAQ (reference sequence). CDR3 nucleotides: TGTGCCAGCAGCTTGACGGAATCCTACAATGAGCAGTTCTTC. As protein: CASSLTESYNEQFF.

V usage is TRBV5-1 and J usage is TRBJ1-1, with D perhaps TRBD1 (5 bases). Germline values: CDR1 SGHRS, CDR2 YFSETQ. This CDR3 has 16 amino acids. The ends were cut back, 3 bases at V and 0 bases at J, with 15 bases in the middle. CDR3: CASSWTGGRLNTEAFF. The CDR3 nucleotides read TGCGCCAGCAGCTGGACTGGGGGAAGATTGAACACTGAAGCTTTCTTT.

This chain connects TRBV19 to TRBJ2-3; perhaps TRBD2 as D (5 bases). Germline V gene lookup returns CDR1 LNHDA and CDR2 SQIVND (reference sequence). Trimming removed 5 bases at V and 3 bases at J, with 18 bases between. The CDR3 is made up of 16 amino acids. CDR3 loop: CASSAGLTLRTDTQYF. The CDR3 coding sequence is TGTGCCAGTAGTGCCGGACTTACATTACGAACAGATACGCAGTATTTT.

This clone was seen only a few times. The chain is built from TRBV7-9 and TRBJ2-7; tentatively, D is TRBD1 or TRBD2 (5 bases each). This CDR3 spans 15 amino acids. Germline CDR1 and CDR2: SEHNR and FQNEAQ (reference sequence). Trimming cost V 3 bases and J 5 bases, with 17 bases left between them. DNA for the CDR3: TGTGCCAGCAGCTTTGGGACGGATCAGAGGGACGAGCAGTACTTC. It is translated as CASSFGTDQRDEQYF.

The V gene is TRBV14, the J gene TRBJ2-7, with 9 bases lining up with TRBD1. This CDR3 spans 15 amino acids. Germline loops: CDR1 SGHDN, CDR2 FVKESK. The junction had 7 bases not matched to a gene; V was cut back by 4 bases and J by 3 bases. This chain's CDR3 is CASSLQGANIYEQYF. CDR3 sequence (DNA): TGTGCCAGCAGCCTACAGGGGGCGAATATCTACGAGCAGTACTTC.

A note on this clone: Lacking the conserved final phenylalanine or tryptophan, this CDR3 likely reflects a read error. The CDR3 DNA reads TGTGCCAGCAGCCTGTTCGGACAGGGAGAAAACATTCAGTACCTC. This gives the protein CASSLFGQGENIQYL. V is TRBV5-4 and J is TRBJ2-4; TRBD1 agrees at 8 bases. Germline V gene data show CDR1 as SGHNT and CDR2 as YYREEE (reference sequence). V shed 4 bases, J shed 5 bases, and the junction held 8 bases outside the gene matches. The CDR3 spans 15 residues.

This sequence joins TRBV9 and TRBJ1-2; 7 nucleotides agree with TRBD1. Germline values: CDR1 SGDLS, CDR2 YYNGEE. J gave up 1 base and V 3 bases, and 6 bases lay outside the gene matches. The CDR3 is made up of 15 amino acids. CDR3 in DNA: TGTGCCAGCAGCGCAACAGGGGCGGATAACTATGGCTACACCTTC. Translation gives CASSATGADNYGYTF.

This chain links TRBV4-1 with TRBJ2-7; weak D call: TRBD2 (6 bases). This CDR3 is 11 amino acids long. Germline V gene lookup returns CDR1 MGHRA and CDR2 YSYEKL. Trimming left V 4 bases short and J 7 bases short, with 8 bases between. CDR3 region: CASSLGGEQYF. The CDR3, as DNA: TGCGCCAGCAGCCTTGGGGGGGAGCAGTACTTC.

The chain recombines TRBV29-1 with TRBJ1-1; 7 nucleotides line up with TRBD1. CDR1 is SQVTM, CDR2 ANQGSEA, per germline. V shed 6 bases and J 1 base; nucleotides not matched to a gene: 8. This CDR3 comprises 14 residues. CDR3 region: CSVHPGTENTEAFF. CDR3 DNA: TGCAGCGTCCACCCCGGGACAGAGAACACTGAAGCTTTCTTT. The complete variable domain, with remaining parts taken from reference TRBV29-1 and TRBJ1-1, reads SAVISQKPSRDICQRGTSLTIQCQVDSQVTMMFWYRQQPGQSLTLIATANQGSEATYESGFVIDKFPISRPNLTFSTLTVSNMSPEDSSIYLCSVHPGTENTEAFFGQGTRLTVV.

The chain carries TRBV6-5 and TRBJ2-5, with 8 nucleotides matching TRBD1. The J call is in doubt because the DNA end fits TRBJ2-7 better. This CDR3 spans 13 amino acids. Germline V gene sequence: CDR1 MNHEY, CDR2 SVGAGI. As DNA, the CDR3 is TGTGCCAGCAGTTTTGGACAGGGAGGCGAGCAGTACTTC. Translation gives CASSFGQGGEQYF.

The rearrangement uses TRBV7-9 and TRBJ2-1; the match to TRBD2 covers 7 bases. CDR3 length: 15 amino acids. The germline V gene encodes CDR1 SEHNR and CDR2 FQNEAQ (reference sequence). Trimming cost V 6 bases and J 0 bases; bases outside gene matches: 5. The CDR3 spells CASRILAASYNEQFF. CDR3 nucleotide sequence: TGTGCCAGCAGAATCCTAGCGGCCTCCTACAATGAGCAGTTCTTC.

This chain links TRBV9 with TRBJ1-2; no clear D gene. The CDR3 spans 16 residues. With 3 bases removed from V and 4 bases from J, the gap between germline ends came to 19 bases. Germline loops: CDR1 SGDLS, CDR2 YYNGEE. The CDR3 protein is CASSALTDTTSYGYTF. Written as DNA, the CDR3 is TGTGCCAGCAGCGCCCTAACAGATACAACGTCCTATGGCTACACCTTC.

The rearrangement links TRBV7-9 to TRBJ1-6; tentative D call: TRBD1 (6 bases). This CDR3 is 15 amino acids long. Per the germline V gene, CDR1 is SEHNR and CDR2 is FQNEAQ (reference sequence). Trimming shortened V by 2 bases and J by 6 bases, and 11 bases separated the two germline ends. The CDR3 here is CASSLSGGVNSPLHF. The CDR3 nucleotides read TGTGCCAGCAGCTTATCGGGGGGCGTTAATTCACCCCTCCACTTT.

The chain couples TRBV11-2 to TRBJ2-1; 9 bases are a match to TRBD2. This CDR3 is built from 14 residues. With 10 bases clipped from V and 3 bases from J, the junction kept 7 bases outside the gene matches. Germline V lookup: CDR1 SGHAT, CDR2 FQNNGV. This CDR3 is CATKAGGGYNEQFF. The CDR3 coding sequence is TGTGCCACCAAAGCGGGGGGTGGCTACAATGAGCAGTTCTTC.

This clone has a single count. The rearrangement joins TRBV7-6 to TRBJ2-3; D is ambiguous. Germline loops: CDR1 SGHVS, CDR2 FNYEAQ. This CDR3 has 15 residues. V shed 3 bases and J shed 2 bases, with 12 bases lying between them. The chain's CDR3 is CASSFGLLHTDTQYF. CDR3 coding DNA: TGTGCCAGCAGCTTTGGGCTCCTACACACAGATACGCAGTATTTT.

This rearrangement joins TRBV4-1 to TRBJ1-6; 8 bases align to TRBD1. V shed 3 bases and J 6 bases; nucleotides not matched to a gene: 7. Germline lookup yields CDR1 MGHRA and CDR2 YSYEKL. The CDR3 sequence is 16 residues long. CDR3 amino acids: CASSHLTGTGNSPLHF. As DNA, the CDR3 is TGCGCCAGCAGCCACCTGACCGGGACAGGTAATTCACCCCTCCACTTT.

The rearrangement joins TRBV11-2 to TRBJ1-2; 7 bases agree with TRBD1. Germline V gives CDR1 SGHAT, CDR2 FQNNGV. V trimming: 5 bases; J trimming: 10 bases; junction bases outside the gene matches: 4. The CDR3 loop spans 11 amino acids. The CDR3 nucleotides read TGTGCCAGCAGCCGACAGGGAGCCTACACCTTC. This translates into CASSRQGAYTF.

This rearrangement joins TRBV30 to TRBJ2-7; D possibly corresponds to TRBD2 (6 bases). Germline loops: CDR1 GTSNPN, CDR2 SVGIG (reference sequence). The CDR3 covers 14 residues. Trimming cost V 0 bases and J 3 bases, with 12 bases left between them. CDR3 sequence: CAWSVQEGNYEQYF. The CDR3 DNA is TGTGCCTGGAGTGTACAGGAGGGGAACTACGAGCAGTACTTC.

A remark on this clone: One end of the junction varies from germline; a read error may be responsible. This CDR3 is CASSYRGGSQQTQYF. DNA for the CDR3: TGTGCCAGCAGTTACCGGGGGGGGAGCCAACAGACCCAGTACTTC. The chain links TRBV6-5 to TRBJ2-5; 8 bases align to TRBD2. The CDR3 totals 15 residues. From germline, CDR1 is MNHEY and CDR2 SVGAGI.

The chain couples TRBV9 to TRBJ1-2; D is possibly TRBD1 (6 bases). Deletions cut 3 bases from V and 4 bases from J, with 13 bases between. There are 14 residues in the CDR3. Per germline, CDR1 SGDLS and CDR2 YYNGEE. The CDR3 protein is CASSGEDSGYGYTF. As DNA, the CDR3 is TGTGCCAGCAGCGGAGAGGACAGCGGCTATGGCTACACCTTC.

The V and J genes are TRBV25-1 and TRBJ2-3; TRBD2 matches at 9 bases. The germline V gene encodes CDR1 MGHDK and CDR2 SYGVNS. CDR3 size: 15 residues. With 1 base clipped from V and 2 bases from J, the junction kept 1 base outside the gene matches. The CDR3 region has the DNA TGTGCCAGCAGTGAATCTAGCGGGGTCACAGATACGCAGTATTTT. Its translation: CASSESSGVTDTQYF.

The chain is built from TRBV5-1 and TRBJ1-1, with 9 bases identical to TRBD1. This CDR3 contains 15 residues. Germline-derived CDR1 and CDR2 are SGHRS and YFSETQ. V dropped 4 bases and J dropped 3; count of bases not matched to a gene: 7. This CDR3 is CASSARQGVHTEAFF. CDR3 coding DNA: TGCGCCAGCAGCGCACGACAGGGGGTTCACACTGAAGCTTTCTTT. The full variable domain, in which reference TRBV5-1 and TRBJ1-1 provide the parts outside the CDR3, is KAGVTQTPRYLIKTRGQQVTLSCSPISGHRSVSWYQQTPGQGLQFLFEYFSETQRNKGNFPGRFSGRQFSNSRSEMNVSTLELGDSALYLCASSARQGVHTEAFFGQGTRLTVV.